The 6 T cell receptor beta chains in this list originate from one sample, sequenced in a study of blood T cell repertoires in COVID-19. Sequencing used immunoSEQ multiplex PCR; TCRdb keeps in-frame clones, though not all of them. This sample has a few hundred thousand clones, with roughly 90% found just once. The specimen was PBMCs or T cells enriched from blood (not recorded which). The receptors were sampled from a woman in her twenties or thirties who had recovered from COVID-19.

This chain joins TRBV14 and TRBJ2-1; 7 nucleotides match TRBD2. The CDR3 length is 15 residues. J was trimmed by 8 bases and V by 0 bases; bases with no gene match: 7. Germline V gene sequence: CDR1 SGHDN, CDR2 FVKESK. CDR3 DNA sequence: TGTGCCAGCAGCCAAGATGGCGGGGGATATGATGAGCAGTTCTTC. Encoded protein: CASSQDGGGYDEQFF.

V gene TRBV6-5 combines with J gene TRBJ1-6; D is ambiguous. The CDR3 sequence is 12 residues long. V was trimmed by 6 bases and J by 10 bases, leaving 10 bases between them. Germline assignment: CDR1 MNHEY and CDR2 SVGAGI. CDR3 residues: CASRDPGSPLHF. The DNA for the CDR3 is TGTGCCAGCAGGGACCCGGGGTCACCCCTCCACTTT.

The rearrangement joins TRBV10-3 to TRBJ1-6; D not certain. V gave up 9 bases and J gave up 7 bases, with 16 bases separating them. CDR3 length equals 14 residues. Looked up from germline, CDR1 is ENHRY and CDR2 is SYGVKD. The CDR3 DNA is TGTGCCATGGCAAACGGGGTTCTAAATTCACCCCTCCACTTT. This translates into CAMANGVLNSPLHF.

The chain employs TRBV18 and TRBJ1-1; 7 bases agree with TRBD1. The CDR3 has 14 residues. Germline loops: CDR1 KGHSH, CDR2 LQKENI. The V gene end was trimmed by 2 bases and the J gene end by 2 bases; junction bases not matched to a gene: 2. CDR3 in DNA: TGTGCCAGCTCACCAGGGACAGCAAACACTGAAGCTTTCTTT. This codes for CASSPGTANTEAFF. The whole variable domain, filled in from reference TRBV18 and TRBJ1-1, reads NAGVMQNPRHLVRRRGQEARLRCSPMKGHSHVYWYRQLPEEGLKFMVYLQKENIIDESGMPKERFSAEFPKEGPSILRIQQVVRGDSAAYFCASSPGTANTEAFFGQGTRLTVV.

The chain joins TRBV30 to TRBJ2-3; maybe TRBD1 (5 bases). This CDR3 spans 19 amino acids. Germline values: CDR1 GTSNPN, CDR2 SVGIG (reference sequence). The V end lost 1 base, the J end lost 2 bases, and 25 bases lay between the germline ends. The CDR3 DNA follows: TGTGCCTGGAGTGCTCCCCCCCGGGTCTTTAGACAGAACACAGATACGCAGTATTTT. Translated, it gives CAWSAPPRVFRQNTDTQYF.

The V gene is TRBV4-1, the J gene TRBJ2-2, with no clear D. The CDR3 totals 15 residues. Trimming pared 1 base from V and 4 bases from J, leaving 10 bases between. Germline lookup yields CDR1 MGHRA and CDR2 YSYEKL. CDR3: CASSQGMVSTGELFF. The CDR3 DNA follows: TGCGCCAGCAGCCAAGGTATGGTCAGCACCGGGGAGCTGTTTTTT.